This T cell receptor beta chain was identified during a study of shared clonotypes between healthy human individuals. Turning to the study itself: Donors were two women and a few men aged 18 to 49. Each donor had three CD4 naive, three CD4 memory, two CD8 naive and one CD8 memory plate.

Method: immunoSEQ multiplex PCR; TCRdb's copy keeps in-frame clones and lacks some. The sample has under 2.5 million clones, 85% to 95% seen once; the top ten hold approximately 0.41%. Looked up from germline, CDR1 is MNHNS and CDR2 is SASEGT. This CDR3 region has 14 residues. The V and J ends lost 7 bases and 5 bases, in that order; junction bases with no gene match: 4. The receptor was derived from a man aged 18 to 30 in good health. Some clones in this sample may be carry-over from other donors' samples. The chain couples TRBV6-1 to TRBJ2-3; 12 bases map to TRBD2. The sample taken for sequencing was naive CD4+ T cells from PBMCs. The subset here: CD45RA+ positively selected. The CDR3 reads CASMTSGSGDTQYF. In nucleotides, the CDR3 is TGTGCCAGCATGACTAGCGGGAGCGGAGATACGCAGTATTTT.